This T cell receptor (beta chain) was captured in a study of shared clonotypes between healthy human individuals. Germline CDR1 reads SEHNR; CDR2 reads FQNEAQ (reference sequence). With 3 bases removed from V and 8 bases from J, the gap between germline ends came to 7 bases. The length of the CDR3 is 12 residues. Using 200 ng DNA, tens of thousands of T cell genomes, the sorted-subset replicate PCRs were run. Measured with immunoSEQ multiplex PCR; TCRdb has only the in-frame clones, and not every one. Of about 2.4 million clones listed, 90% to 95% are singletons. The receptor was derived from a man aged 18-30 years in good health. This sequence joins TRBV7-9 and TRBJ1-4; unclear D gene. Sequenced: naive CD4+ T cells sorted from blood. Subset described: CD45RA+ positively selected. The CDR3 protein is CASSFPKEKLFF. The CDR3 coding sequence is TGTGCCAGCAGCTTTCCGAAAGAAAAACTGTTTTTT.